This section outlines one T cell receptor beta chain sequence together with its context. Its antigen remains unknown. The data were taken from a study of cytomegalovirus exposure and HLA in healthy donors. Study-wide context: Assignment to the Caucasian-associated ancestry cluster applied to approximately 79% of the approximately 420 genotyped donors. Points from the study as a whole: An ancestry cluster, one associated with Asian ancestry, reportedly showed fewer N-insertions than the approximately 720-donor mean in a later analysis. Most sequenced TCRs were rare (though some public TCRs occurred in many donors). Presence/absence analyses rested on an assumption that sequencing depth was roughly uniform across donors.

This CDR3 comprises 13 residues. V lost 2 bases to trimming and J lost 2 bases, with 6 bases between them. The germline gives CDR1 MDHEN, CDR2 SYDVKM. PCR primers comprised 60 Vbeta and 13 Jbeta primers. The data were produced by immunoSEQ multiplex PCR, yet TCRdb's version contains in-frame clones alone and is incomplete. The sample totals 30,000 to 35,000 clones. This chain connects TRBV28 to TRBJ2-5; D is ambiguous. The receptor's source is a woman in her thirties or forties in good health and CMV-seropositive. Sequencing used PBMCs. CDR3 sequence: CASSLIQQETQYF. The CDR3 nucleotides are TGTGCCAGCAGTTTAATCCAGCAAGAGACCCAGTACTTC.